A single sample is the source of the 22 T cell receptor beta chains below, sequenced in a study of T cell changes during pregnancy in multiple sclerosis. Repertoires were generated with immunoSEQ multiplex PCR, while TCRdb's copy carries only in-frame clones and drops some. The table has around 50,000 clones, around 92% seen once. The sample consisted of CD4+ T cells from peripheral blood mononuclear cells, taken in the second trimester of pregnancy. These receptors were obtained from a female donor with multiple sclerosis, enrolled in a pregnancy study.

This clone was seen just once. The chain recombines TRBV20-1 with TRBJ1-1, with D hard to call. This CDR3 has 11 residues. The V gene's germline CDR1 is DFQATT and CDR2 SNEGSKA (reference sequence). Trimming shortened V by 6 bases and J by 8 bases, and 13 bases separated the two germline ends. The CDR3 reads CSARTGLEAFF. The DNA for the CDR3 is TGCAGTGCCAGGACGGGGTTAGAAGCTTTCTTT.

V usage is TRBV5-1 and J usage is TRBJ2-1, with unresolved D. The V end lost 3 bases, the J end lost 5 bases, and 12 bases lay between the germline ends. Germline V gene data show CDR1 as SGHRS and CDR2 as YFSETQ. This CDR3 region has 14 residues. The CDR3 here is CASSSTEPHNEQFF. CDR3 DNA: TGCGCCAGCAGCTCTACCGAGCCGCACAATGAGCAGTTCTTC. The full variable domain, in which reference TRBV5-1 and TRBJ2-1 provide the parts outside the CDR3, is KAGVTQTPRYLIKTRGQQVTLSCSPISGHRSVSWYQQTPGQGLQFLFEYFSETQRNKGNFPGRFSGRQFSNSRSEMNVSTLELGDSALYLCASSSTEPHNEQFFGPGTRLTVL.

The V gene is TRBV9, the J gene TRBJ2-3; the match to TRBD2 covers 9 bases. The V and J ends lost 0 bases and 5 bases, in that order; junction bases with no gene match: 7. Per the germline V gene, CDR1 is SGDLS and CDR2 is YYNGEE. The CDR3 totals 16 residues. The CDR3 DNA is TGTGCCAGCAGCGTAGGTTCTAGCGGGATCATAGATACGCAGTATTTT. Protein: CASSVGSSGIIDTQYF.

The gene calls are TRBV28 and TRBJ1-1, with D perhaps matching TRBD1 (5 bases). There are 13 residues in the CDR3. Germline loops: CDR1 MDHEN, CDR2 SYDVKM. V lost 3 bases, J lost 2 bases, and 7 bases lay in between. CDR3 amino acids: CASSFRGNTEAFF. In nucleotides, the CDR3 is TGTGCCAGCAGTTTTAGGGGTAACACTGAAGCTTTCTTT.

This chain links TRBV7-2 with TRBJ2-5; 8 bases are a match to TRBD1. The trim removed 1 base at V and 5 bases at J, leaving 6 bases unmatched. The CDR3 consists of 15 residues. Germline CDR1 reads SGHTA; CDR2 reads FQGNSA. CDR3 residues: CASSLDRGTGETQYF. Here the CDR3 DNA reads TGTGCCAGCAGCTTAGACAGGGGGACGGGGGAGACCCAGTACTTC.

This clone has only one observation. This CDR3 reads CASSPTGAGGYTF. The CDR3 DNA reads as TGTGCCAGCAGTCCTACAGGGGCGGGAGGCTACACCTTC. This chain uses TRBV25-1 with TRBJ1-2; 7 nucleotides agree with TRBD1. J lost 8 bases, V lost 5 bases, and 8 bases had no gene match. CDR1 is MGHDK, CDR2 SYGVNS, per germline. CDR3 length: 13 amino acids.

The V gene is TRBV7-2, the J gene TRBJ1-6; TRBD1 matches 8 bases. Germline values: CDR1 SGHTA, CDR2 FQGNSA. CDR3 length: 14 residues. V lost 3 bases and J lost 9; bases outside the gene matches: 4. The CDR3 protein is CASSLGQAASPLHF. The DNA of the CDR3 is TGTGCCAGCAGCTTGGGACAGGCAGCTTCACCCCTCCACTTT.

This clone appeared a single time. The CDR3 DNA reads TGCGCCAGCAGTCTGGACAGGGGAGGGACTGAAGCTTTCTTT. Its translation is CASSLDRGGTEAFF. V usage is TRBV10-1 and J usage is TRBJ1-1; 9 nucleotides align to TRBD1. This CDR3 has 14 amino acids. After removal of 5 bases from V and 5 bases from J, the junction contained 6 bases not matched to a gene. CDR1 and CDR2 (germline): WNHNN, SYGVQD (reference sequence).

This clone appeared a few times. The rearrangement links TRBV7-2 to TRBJ1-2; TRBD1 matches at 7 bases. The CDR3 has 14 amino acids. The J segment lost 8 bases and the V segment lost 2 bases, leaving 8 bases of the junction unmatched. Germline V CDR1 and CDR2: SGHTA, FQGNSA. The CDR3 DNA reads as TGTGCCAGCAGCTTATCCGGGACAGCCAACGGCTACACCTTC. Translation: CASSLSGTANGYTF.

The chain is built from TRBV5-5 and TRBJ2-7, with 7 positions matching TRBD1. CDR3 size: 16 residues. Germline CDR1 is SGHKS and CDR2 is YYEKEE (reference sequence). The junction had 11 bases not matched to a gene; V was cut back by 4 bases and J by 1 base. CDR3 DNA sequence: TGTGCCAGCAGCCCACTATCGGGACAGACTTCCTACGAGCAGTACTTC. This translates into CASSPLSGQTSYEQYF. The full variable domain, completed using reference TRBV5-5 and TRBJ2-7, is DAGVTQSPTHLIKTRGQQVTLRCSPISGHKSVSWYQQVLGQGPQFIFQYYEKEERGRGNFPDRFSARQFPNYSSELNVNALLLGDSALYLCASSPLSGQTSYEQYFGPGTRLTVT.

The chain employs TRBV15 and TRBJ1-1; 10 bases match TRBD1. V dropped 5 bases and J dropped 1; count of bases not matched to a gene: 1. Germline CDR1 LNHNV, CDR2 YYDKDF (reference sequence). This CDR3 has 14 amino acids. As DNA, the CDR3 is TGTGCCACCAGCTGGACAGGGGGGAACACTGAAGCTTTCTTT. Translated, it gives CATSWTGGNTEAFF.

V and J are TRBV6-5 and TRBJ1-2, with a tentative D call TRBD1 (5 bases). Germline values: CDR1 MNHEY, CDR2 SVGAGI. V was shortened by 4 bases and J by 7 bases, with 16 bases between the two germline ends. The CDR3 is 14 residues long. The CDR3 here is CASSFAGGPSGYTF. The CDR3 region has the DNA TGTGCCAGCAGTTTCGCGGGGGGTCCCTCTGGCTACACCTTC.

This clone appeared a few times. This rearrangement joins TRBV15 to TRBJ1-1; 7 nucleotides agree with TRBD1. Germline V gives CDR1 LNHNV, CDR2 YYDKDF (reference sequence). V shed 2 bases and J 6 bases; nucleotides not matched to a gene: 0. There are 12 residues in the CDR3. CDR3 DNA sequence: TGTGCCACCAGCAGACAGGGGGCTGAAGCTTTCTTT. Amino acid sequence: CATSRQGAEAFF.

This clone showed up just once. The rearrangement uses TRBV5-1 and TRBJ2-2; possibly TRBD1 for D (6 bases). CDR1 SGHRS and CDR2 YFSETQ come from the germline V gene. The germline V and J ends were trimmed by 4 bases and 3 bases, with 10 bases remaining between them. This CDR3 contains 14 residues. CDR3 in DNA: TGCGCCAGCAGCCGACAGGCCGACACCGGGGAGCTGTTTTTT. Amino acid sequence: CASSRQADTGELFF.

The J gene is TRBJ1-1, the V gene TRBV19, with 9 bases lining up with TRBD1. V shed 6 bases and J 0 bases; nucleotides not matched to a gene: 5. Germline V gene data show CDR1 as LNHDA and CDR2 as SQIVND (reference sequence). The CDR3 loop spans 15 amino acids. The CDR3 sequence: CASRLGTGLNTEAFF. CDR3 DNA: TGTGCCAGTAGGCTCGGGACAGGGCTGAACACTGAAGCTTTCTTT.

The V and J genes are TRBV19 and TRBJ2-7; TRBD1 matches at 8 bases. Unmatched junction bases numbered 10, after V lost 6 bases and J lost 6 bases. CDR3 length equals 14 residues. Looked up from germline, CDR1 is LNHDA and CDR2 is SQIVND (reference sequence). The CDR3 loop is CASRDRAGLGEQYF. The DNA of the CDR3 is TGTGCCAGTAGGGACAGGGCGGGGCTTGGCGAGCAGTACTTC.

CDR3 bases: TGCGCCAGCTCTTCTACCGGGCCGCAGGGAGAGCAGTACTTC. This gives the protein CASSSTGPQGEQYF. The rearrangement uses TRBV5-1 and TRBJ2-7, with D maybe TRBD1 (5 bases). The CDR3 is 14 residues long. V was cut by 7 bases and J by 7 bases, with 21 bases left in between. The V gene's germline CDR1 is SGHRS and CDR2 YFSETQ.

This clone was picked up a small number of times. V is TRBV4-2 and J is TRBJ1-4; the match to TRBD1 covers 7 bases. CDR1 LGHNA and CDR2 YNFKEQ come from the germline V gene. The CDR3 runs 15 residues. After removal of 0 bases from V and 6 bases from J, the junction contained 4 bases not matched to a gene. As DNA, the CDR3 is TGTGCCAGCAGCCAAGAGTGGCAGGGGGATGAAAAACTGTTTTTT. It specifies CASSQEWQGDEKLFF.

The CDR3 DNA follows: TGTGCCAGCAGCTTAGACGGGAGGCCACCCCTCCACTTT. Translated: CASSLDGRPPLHF. The gene calls are TRBV11-3 and TRBJ1-6; D gene unclear. The CDR3 sequence is 13 residues long. Trimming removed 0 bases at V and 11 bases at J, with 8 bases between. Germline V CDR1 and CDR2: SGHNT, YENEEA.

Remarks on this clone: Other DNA variants within this sample encode the same CDR3. V gene TRBV19 combines with J gene TRBJ1-1; 9 nucleotides align to TRBD1. This CDR3 has 13 residues. The V segment lost 4 bases and the J segment 3 bases; nucleotides outside the gene matches: 0. Germline V gene data show CDR1 as LNHDA and CDR2 as SQIVND (reference sequence). Here the CDR3 DNA reads TGTGCCAGTAGTAGGGACAGGGACACTGAAGCTTTCTTT. It codes for CASSRDRDTEAFF.

The chain recombines TRBV15 with TRBJ2-1; 10 bases are shared with TRBD1. This CDR3 has 16 amino acids. Germline V gives CDR1 LNHNV, CDR2 YYDKDF (reference sequence). The V segment lost 5 bases and the J segment 2 bases; nucleotides outside the gene matches: 6. CDR3 bases: TGTGCCACCAGCTCGCCCGGGACAGGGGCCTACAATGAGCAGTTCTTC. This codes for CATSSPGTGAYNEQFF.

The chain links TRBV10-3 to TRBJ2-3; perhaps TRBD2 as D (6 bases). This CDR3 region has 14 residues. CDR1 and CDR2 (germline): ENHRY, SYGVKD. Trimming shortened V by 2 bases and J by 1 base, and 7 bases separated the two germline ends. The DNA of the CDR3 is TGTGCCATCAGTGAGGGGACTGGCACAGATACGCAGTATTTT. Its translation is CAISEGTGTDTQYF.